This T cell receptor beta chain comes out of a study of T cell clones after liver transplantation. This CDR3 has 15 amino acids. Germline V lookup: CDR1 SGHAT, CDR2 FQNNGV. J gave up 5 bases and V 4 bases, and 10 bases lay outside the gene matches. The table came from immunoSEQ multiplex PCR; TCRdb's copy has only in-frame clones and leaves some out. The table records about 74,000 clones, around 80% of them present only once. The source is a human donor who received a liver transplant. Here the sequenced sample was CD4+ T cells from blood, taken before liver transplant. This chain connects TRBV11-2 to TRBJ2-7; 8 bases agree with TRBD2. The chain's CDR3 is CASSYLGTRRHEQYF. In DNA form, the CDR3 reads TGTGCCAGCAGCTATCTCGGGACTAGGAGACACGAGCAGTACTTC. Full variable domain (rest looked up from reference TRBV11-2 and TRBJ2-7): EAGVAQSPRYKIIEKRQSVAFWCNPISGHATLYWYQQILGQGPKLLIQFQNNGVVDDSQLPKDRFSAERLKGVDSTLKIQPAKLEDSAVYLCASSYLGTRRHEQYFGPGTRLTVT.